A selection of T cell receptor beta chains follows, all from one sample in a study of tumor and adjacent non-tumor tissue in lung cancer. Via MiXCR, TCRdb re-called the multiplex PCR reads, giving one row per CDR3 protein. Altogether under 85,000 distinct CDR3 sequences are present, 76% being singletons, with the ten largest covering 30% to 50%. The material sequenced was distant non-tumor lung tissue. The receptors stem from a man between 65 and 79 years old with non-small cell lung cancer. The CDR3 runs from the conserved cysteine through the conserved F or W. D genes are given only for firm matches. Size values are once, few and many counts, or a class for expanded clones, and some rows have none.

v_gene	d_gene	len	j_gene	abundance	CDR3aa	CDR3nt
TRBV5-5	TRBD1	14	TRBJ1-1	once	CASSEDRGRIEALF	TGTGCCAGCAGTGAGGACAGGGGTCGTATTGAAGCTTTATTT
TRBV5-4	.	12	TRBJ2-2	.	CASSSETRKLFF	TGTGCCAGCAGCTCAGAGACCCGGAAGCTGTTTTTT
TRBV29-1	.	14	TRBJ2-1	many	CSVESVPVGYEQFF	TGCAGCGTTGAAAGTGTCCCGGTGGGATATGAGCAGTTCTTC
TRBV6-2/TRBV6-3	.	16	TRBJ2-1	.	CARSPKVGDSWNEQFF	TGTGCCAGAAGTCCAAAAGTTGGTGATTCGTGGAATGAGCAGTTCTTC
TRBV5-4	.	13	TRBJ1-2	.	CASSLGGIGGYTF	TGTGCCAGCAGCTTGGGGGGAATCGGTGGATACACCTTC
TRBV10-3	.	13	TRBJ1-2	.	CAISAEQSRGYIF	TGTGCCATCAGTGCTGAGCAAAGTCGCGGCTACATCTTC
TRBV19	.	14	TRBJ1-1	.	CASNIPQMNTEAFF	TGTGCCAGTAATATTCCCCAGATGAACACTGAAGCTTTCTTT
TRBV28	TRBD2	15	TRBJ2-2	.	CASRLGGRKVGELFF	TGTGCCAGCAGGCTGGGCGGGAGAAAGGTCGGGGAGCTGTTTTTT
TRBV6-6	.	13	TRBJ1-5	.	CTISQTENQPQHF	TGTACCATCAGCCAGACAGAAAACCAGCCCCAGCATTTT
TRBV6-2/TRBV6-3	.	11	TRBJ1-2	.	CASSLSCGYTF	TGTGCAAGCAGTCTCTCATGTGGCTACACCTTC
TRBV6-7	TRBD2	21	TRBJ2-5	.	CASSYSNLTSGSRRSNETRYF	TGTGCCAGCAGTTACTCGAATTTGACTAGCGGGAGTCGTCGGTCGAATGAGACCCGGTATTTC
TRBV12-3/TRBV12-4	.	15	TRBJ2-1	.	CANSSLVLAYNEQFF	TGTGCCAACAGTTCACTAGTGCTAGCCTACAATGAGCAGTTCTTC
TRBV11-2	.	15	TRBJ2-7	.	CPSSLDQGGRYKQNF	TGTCCCAGCAGCTTAGACCAGGGGGGCAGGTACAAGCAGAACTTC
TRBV29-1	.	16	TRBJ1-2	once	CSVVLYQSSGEDGYNF	TGCAGCGTTGTCCTCTACCAATCCTCGGGAGAAGATGGCTACAACTTC
TRBV12-3/TRBV12-4	TRBD2	15	TRBJ2-3	.	CDSRTPGLAGEAQYF	TGTGACAGCAGGACCCCGGGACTAGCGGGGGAGGCGCAGTATTTT
TRBV11-3	.	15	TRBJ2-3	.	CASTSREVSTDTHYF	TGTGCTAGCACCAGTCGGGAAGTAAGCACAGATACGCACTATTTT
TRBV12-3/TRBV12-4	TRBD2	20	TRBJ2-5	.	CASRKSDYPTSGLLKETQYF	TGTGCCAGCAGAAAAAGCGACTACCCGACTAGCGGGCTTCTCAAGGAGACCCAGTACTTC
TRBV29-1	TRBD2	14	TRBJ2-1	.	CSVDVAGVYNEHFF	TGCAGCGTTGACGTAGCGGGAGTTTACAATGAGCACTTCTTC
TRBV11-3	.	16	TRBJ2-1	.	CASSLNPTGGRCEQFF	TGTGCCAGCAGTTTAAATCCCACGGGGGGCAGGTGTGAGCAGTTCTTC
TRBV6-2/TRBV6-3	.	15	TRBJ1-5	.	CASTPGPQDGQPQHF	TGTGCGAGCACCCCGGGGCCCCAAGATGGTCAGCCCCAGCATTTT
TRBV11-2	.	13	TRBJ1-1	.	CASNLVTCDKPFF	TGTGCTAGCAACTTAGTGACATGCGATAAGCCTTTCTTT
TRBV20-1	.	15	TRBJ1-5	few	CSARLGGRESQPQHF	TGCAGTGCCCGACTAGGGGGACGGGAAAGTCAGCCCCAGCATTTT
TRBV12-3/TRBV12-4	.	12	TRBJ2-5	many	CASSFLEETQYF	TGTGCCAGCAGTTTTTTAGAAGAGACCCAGTACTTC
TRBV6-1	.	14	TRBJ1-1	.	CTSNDPSYDTEAFF	TGTACCAGTAACGACCCGAGCTATGACACTGAAGCTTTCTTT
TRBV5-1	.	17	TRBJ2-2	.	CASSLAVIGGATGELFF	TGCGCCAGCAGCTTGGCCGTCATTGGCGGCGCGACCGGGGAGCTGTTTTTT
TRBV29-1	.	11	TRBJ2-5	.	CSADSGLLAYF	TGCAGCGCCGATTCGGGACTCCTTGCATACTTC
TRBV29-1	TRBD1	14	TRBJ1-6	.	CRVGTGDYNSPLQF	TGCAGGGTTGGGACAGGGGACTATAATTCACCCCTCCAATTT
TRBV11-2	.	14	TRBJ2-1	.	CASSGSLGGNEQFF	TGTGCCAGCAGCGGCTCGTTAGGGGGAAATGAGCAGTTCTTC
TRBV6-6	TRBD2	17	TRBJ2-6	.	CPSSLRSGSSGANVLTF	TGTCCCAGCAGCCTCCGCAGCGGGAGCTCTGGGGCCAACGTCCTGACATTC
TRBV6-6	TRBD1	21	TRBJ1-5	.	CASSYPGQGTNGRSSTDTQHF	TGTGCCAGTAGTTACCCAGGACAGGGGACTAACGGGAGGTCTAGCACAGATACGCAGCATTTT
TRBV29-1	.	13	TRBJ2-2	.	CSVTGAKTGELFF	TGCAGCGTAACAGGAGCGAAAACGGGGGAGCTGTTTTTT
TRBV5-6	.	15	TRBJ1-1	.	CVSSSTMWGDTEAFF	TGTGTCAGTAGCTCAACGATGTGGGGAGACACTGAAGCTTTCTTT
TRBV5-5	.	13	TRBJ1-1	.	CASSLGLNTEVFF	TGTGCCAGCAGCTTGGGGCTGAACACTGAAGTTTTCTTT
TRBV29-1	.	17	TRBJ2-5	.	CSVLFVAGSIRKDTQYF	TGCAGCGTTTTATTCGTGGCAGGGAGTATACGCAAAGATACCCAGTACTTC
TRBV21-1	.	14	TRBJ2-7	.	CTSSPRQGVYEQYF	TGTACCAGCAGCCCCCGACAGGGGGTCTACGAGCAGTACTTC
TRBV13	.	16	TRBJ2-3	once	CASSSTIGGGTDMQYF	TGTGCCAGCAGCTCGACTATCGGGGGCGGAACTGATATGCAGTATTTT
TRBV11-2	.	14	TRBJ2-1	.	CVSSESLGGNEQFF	TGTGTCAGCAGCGAGTCGTTAGGGGGAAATGAACAGTTCTTC
TRBV4-1	TRBD2	20	TRBJ2-2	.	CANRARESSGGPRGIGELFF	TGCGCCAACAGAGCAAGAGAGTCTAGCGGGGGGCCGCGGGGAATCGGGGAGCTGTTTTTT
TRBV28	.	15	TRBJ2-4	many	CASSVFPLAKNIQYF	TGTGCCAGCAGTGTATTCCCCCTAGCCAAAAACATTCAGTACTTC
TRBV29-1	.	14	TRBJ1-1	medium-sized	CSAQTSRGLSRSFF	TGCAGCGCCCAAACATCTAGGGGACTTAGTCGGTCTTTCTTT
TRBV19	.	16	TRBJ2-3	.	CASSIEIGTYTDTQYF	TGTGCCAGTAGTATAGAGATTGGGACGTACACAGATACGCAGTATTTT
TRBV29-1	.	14	TRBJ2-7	.	CSVGGQRGSYEEYF	TGCAGCGTTGGGGGCCAGCGCGGCTCCTACGAGGAGTACTTC
TRBV28	.	14	TRBJ2-1	.	CASRLTLLYPEQFF	TGTGCCAGCAGACTAACCCTTTTGTATCCTGAGCAGTTCTTC
TRBV6-2/TRBV6-3	.	17	TRBJ2-2	few	CSSSYAGNEVHTGELFF	TGTTCCAGCAGTTACGCGGGAAATGAGGTTCACACCGGGGAGCTGTTTTTT
TRBV6-5	TRBD1	17	TRBJ1-5	.	CASSPGGGGQFNQPQHF	TGTGCCAGCAGTCCCGGCGGAGGGGGACAGTTTAATCAACCCCAGCATTTT
TRBV28	.	16	TRBJ2-3	.	CISSFSSRRGTDTQYF	TGTATCAGCAGTTTCTCCAGCAGGAGAGGAACCGATACGCAGTATTTT
TRBV20-1	.	15	TRBJ1-5	.	CSASQDSYSNQPQHF	TGCAGTGCTAGCCAGGACTCATATAGCAATCAGCCCCAGCATTTT